These 15 T cell receptor beta chains were sequenced from one sample in a study of blood T cells in healthy people across ages (dated by TCRdb to about 2015). To prepare the library, 5' RACE was applied. Sequenced on an Illumina HiSeq 2500. The second PCR ran for about 6 to 12 cycles and used a J-beta primer mix along with a sample-barcoded 5' primer. Through fastp at Q25 and MiXCR, TCRdb rebuilt clones from the public reads, retaining in-frame beta chains. Entries that share a CDR3 protein sequence are merged under the most common genes and DNA. For this sample the table gives under 700,000 distinct CDR3 sequences, of which under 30% were detected only once. Under 9% of the sample lies in the top ten. This sample was also put to use in a study of T cells of mothers and their children.

Specimen: blood. The receptors derive from a boy aged 10-17 years in good health.

The chain links TRBV5-1 to TRBJ2-7; 7 nucleotides line up with TRBD2. The CDR3 has 15 residues. CDR1 and CDR2 from the germline V gene are SGHRS and YFSETQ. Trimming cost V 4 bases and J 0 bases; bases outside gene matches: 7. This chain's CDR3 is CASSPRGGVSYEQYF. Written as DNA, the CDR3 is TGCGCCAGCAGCCCAAGGGGAGGGGTCTCCTACGAGCAGTACTTC.

This rearrangement joins TRBV10-3 to TRBJ1-4; no firm D call. This CDR3 has 13 residues. Germline CDR1 ENHRY, CDR2 SYGVKD. The V end was cut by 8 bases, the J end by 4 bases, with 11 bases between. DNA for the CDR3: TGTGCCATCCGGCGACGGATTAATGAAAAACTGTTTTTT. Protein: CAIRRRINEKLFF.

This clonotype was seen repeatedly, ten times or more. V usage is TRBV6-6 and J usage is TRBJ2-2, with a weak D call TRBD1 (6 bases). V dropped 4 bases and J dropped 8 bases, with 11 bases sitting between them. The CDR3 sequence is 13 residues long. Germline V gives CDR1 MNHNY, CDR2 SVGAGI (reference sequence). CDR3 DNA: TGTGCCAGCAGTTCCCAGGGGAGAGGGGAGCTGTTTTTT. This gives the protein CASSSQGRGELFF.

This clonotype was seen only a few times. The V call is TRBV6-2 or TRBV6-3, the J call TRBJ2-2; 13 bases are a match to TRBD2. There are 18 residues in the CDR3. Germline V gene sequence: CDR1 MNHEY, CDR2 SVGEGT. V shed 5 bases and J 1 base; nucleotides not matched to a gene: 7. This chain's CDR3 is CASSQELAGGMNTGELFF. The CDR3 DNA reads TGTGCCAGCAGTCAGGAACTAGCGGGGGGGATGAACACCGGGGAGCTGTTTTTT.

This clonotype has a handful of counts. The chain uses TRBV29-1 and TRBJ1-4; TRBD1 agrees at 10 bases. V trimming: 4 bases; J trimming: 8 bases; junction bases outside the gene matches: 10. CDR1 SQVTM and CDR2 ANQGSEA come from the germline V gene. This CDR3 region has 15 residues. DNA of the CDR3: TGCAGCGTTGGAACCCCGACAGGGGGCGGAGAAAAACTGTTTTTT. Translating gives CSVGTPTGGGEKLFF. Using reference TRBV29-1 and TRBJ1-4 for the parts outside the CDR3, the full variable domain is SAVISQKPSRDICQRGTSLTIQCQVDSQVTMMFWYRQQPGQSLTLIATANQGSEATYESGFVIDKFPISRPNLTFSTLTVSNMSPEDSSIYLCSVGTPTGGGEKLFFGSGTQLSVL.

The chain has TRBV29-1 and TRBJ2-2; 8 bases agree with TRBD1. V dropped 5 bases and J dropped 2; count of bases not matched to a gene: 10. Germline-derived CDR1 and CDR2 are SQVTM and ANQGSEA. The CDR3 runs 16 residues. Written as DNA, the CDR3 is TGCAGCGTTACGGGACAGGACTACGTTAACACCGGGGAGCTGTTTTTT. Its translation is CSVTGQDYVNTGELFF.

This clonotype was observed at least ten times. The CDR3 DNA follows: TGTGCCAGCAGCTTGCGGACAGGGGGCTTTGAAGCTTTCTTT. It translates to CASSLRTGGFEAFF. The chain is built from TRBV11-2 and TRBJ1-1, with 11 positions matching TRBD1. The V and J ends lost 3 bases and 7 bases, in that order; junction bases with no gene match: 4. The CDR3 loop spans 14 amino acids. Germline values: CDR1 SGHAT, CDR2 FQNNGV.

The chain combines TRBV29-1 with TRBJ2-7; 11 bases are shared with TRBD1. The CDR3 sequence is 14 residues long. Trimming removed 2 bases from V and 1 base from J; junction bases left unmatched: 1. The germline V gene encodes CDR1 SQVTM and CDR2 ANQGSEA. In DNA, the CDR3 is TGCAGCGTTGAATGGGACAGGGGGTCCTACGAGCAGTACTTC. Translated, it gives CSVEWDRGSYEQYF.

The chain employs TRBV7-9 and TRBJ2-2; D uncertain. Between the trimmed V and J ends, which lost 3 bases and 2 bases, there was a span of 7 bases. CDR1 is SEHNR, CDR2 FQNEAQ, per germline (reference sequence). The CDR3 spans 14 residues. CDR3 DNA sequence: TGTGCCAGCAGCTTTATACGCAACACCGGGGAGCTGTTTTTT. It is translated as CASSFIRNTGELFF.

This chain links TRBV7-2 with TRBJ2-7; the D gene is possibly TRBD2 (6 bases). The CDR3 spans 15 residues. CDR1 and CDR2 (germline): SGHTA, FQGNSA. The V and J ends lost 5 bases and 1 base respectively, with 15 bases between them. CDR3 loop: CASSPPPGLSYEQYF. The CDR3 DNA reads as TGTGCCAGCAGCCCACCTCCGGGACTGTCCTACGAGCAGTACTTC.

This chain joins TRBV11-2 and TRBJ2-7; a weak D match, TRBD2 (6 bases). Deletions cut 0 bases from V and 7 bases from J, with 19 bases between. The CDR3 consists of 16 residues. Germline V gene lookup returns CDR1 SGHAT and CDR2 FQNNGV. In nucleotides, the CDR3 is TGTGCCAGCAGCTTAGAAGTCCGGGGGTCCCGGGCGGAGCAGTACTTC. It yields the protein CASSLEVRGSRAEQYF.

The CDR3 sequence: CSASRETISSEQYF. In DNA, the CDR3 is TGCAGCGCCTCGCGGGAGACGATCTCTTCCGAGCAGTACTTC. The chain uses TRBV29-1 and TRBJ2-7; 7 bases map to TRBD2. The CDR3 covers 14 residues. Germline loops: CDR1 SQVTM, CDR2 ANQGSEA. The J segment lost 6 bases and the V segment lost 7 bases, leaving 15 bases of the junction unmatched.

This clonotype has more than one count but fewer than ten. CDR3 protein: CASSLVSSGRGRDEQFF. CDR3 in DNA: TGTGCCAGCAGCTTAGTGTCTAGCGGGAGGGGGAGGGATGAGCAGTTCTTC. The V and J genes are TRBV11-2 and TRBJ2-1; the match to TRBD2 covers 12 bases. Germline trimming cut 1 base from V and 8 bases from J; bases unmatched to any gene: 9. CDR1 and CDR2 from the germline V gene are SGHAT and FQNNGV. The CDR3 runs 17 residues.

This clonotype was found a few times. The chain carries TRBV27 and TRBJ1-2; 9 nucleotides match TRBD1. Germline values: CDR1 MNHEY, CDR2 SMNVEV (reference sequence). This CDR3 has 17 residues. V dropped 0 bases and J dropped 8; count of bases not matched to a gene: 13. Written as DNA, the CDR3 is TGTGCCAGCAGTTTATCAAGGGGGACAGGGCCCACAGGGGGCTACACCTTC. Amino acid sequence: CASSLSRGTGPTGGYTF.

In this sample, this clonotype turned up a few times. The chain has TRBV6-6 and TRBJ1-2, with unresolved D. V lost 8 bases to trimming and J lost 4 bases, with 23 bases between them. Germline V gene data show CDR1 as MNHNY and CDR2 as SVGAGI (reference sequence). The CDR3 totals 16 residues. CDR3 amino acids: CASWEAQDPLSYGYTF. The CDR3 DNA is TGTGCCAGCTGGGAGGCCCAGGATCCTCTATCCTATGGCTACACCTTC.